This T cell receptor beta chain was found in a study of shared clonotypes between healthy human individuals. In its sample, this clone was seen many times. Execution of the assay was at deep level. Clones were sequenced by immunoSEQ multiplex PCR, and TCRdb holds only the in-frame ones, with some missing. The sample consists of about 710,000 clones, around four fifths of them appearing once. The CDR3 covers 14 residues. Germline V gives CDR1 MNHEY, CDR2 SVGAGI. Deletions cut 6 bases from V and 7 bases from J, with 13 bases between. V gene TRBV6-5 combines with J gene TRBJ1-6, with D tentatively TRBD1 (5 bases). The clonotype originates from a woman aged 25 to 45 in good health. Specimen: memory CD4+ T cells sorted from blood. The subset here: CD45RA-negative fraction. The CDR3 DNA sequence: TGTGCCAGCAGCAGAACAGGTTTCAATTCACCCCTCCACTTT. As protein: CASSRTGFNSPLHF.